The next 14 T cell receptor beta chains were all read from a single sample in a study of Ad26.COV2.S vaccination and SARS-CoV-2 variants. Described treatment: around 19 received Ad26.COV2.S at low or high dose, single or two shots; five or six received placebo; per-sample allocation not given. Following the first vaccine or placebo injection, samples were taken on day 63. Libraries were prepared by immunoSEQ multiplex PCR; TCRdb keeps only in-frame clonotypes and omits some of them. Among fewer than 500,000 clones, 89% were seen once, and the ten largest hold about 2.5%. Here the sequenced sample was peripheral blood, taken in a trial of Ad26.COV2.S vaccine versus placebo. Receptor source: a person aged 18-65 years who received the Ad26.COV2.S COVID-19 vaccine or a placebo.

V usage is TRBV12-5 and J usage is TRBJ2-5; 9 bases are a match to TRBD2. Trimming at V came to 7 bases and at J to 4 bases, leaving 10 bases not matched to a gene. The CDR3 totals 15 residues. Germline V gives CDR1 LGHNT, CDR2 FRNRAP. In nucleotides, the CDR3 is TGTGCTAGTGATGCGGTAGCGCGGGGGGGAGAGACCCAGTACTTC. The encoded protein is CASDAVARGGETQYF.

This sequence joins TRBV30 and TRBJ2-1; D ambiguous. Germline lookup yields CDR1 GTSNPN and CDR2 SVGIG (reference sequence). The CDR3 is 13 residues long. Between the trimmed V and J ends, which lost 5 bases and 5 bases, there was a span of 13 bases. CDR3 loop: CAWAKGLDNEQFF. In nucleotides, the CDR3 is TGTGCCTGGGCTAAAGGGTTGGACAATGAGCAGTTCTTC.

CDR3 sequence: CASSVRETQETQYF. In DNA form, the CDR3 reads TGTGCCAGCAGCGTAAGGGAGACTCAAGAGACCCAGTACTTC. The rearrangement uses TRBV11-2 and TRBJ2-5, with a tentative D call TRBD2 (5 bases). The V gene's germline CDR1 is SGHAT and CDR2 FQNNGV. This CDR3 region has 14 residues. V shed 5 bases and J shed 2 bases, with 12 bases lying between them. Filled out from reference TRBV11-2 and TRBJ2-5, the complete variable domain reads EAGVAQSPRYKIIEKRQSVAFWCNPISGHATLYWYQQILGQGPKLLIQFQNNGVVDDSQLPKDRFSAERLKGVDSTLKIQPAKLEDSAVYLCASSVRETQETQYFGPGTRLLVL.

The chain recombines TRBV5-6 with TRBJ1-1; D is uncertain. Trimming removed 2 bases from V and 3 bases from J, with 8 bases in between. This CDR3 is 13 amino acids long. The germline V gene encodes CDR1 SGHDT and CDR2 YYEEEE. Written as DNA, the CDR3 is TGTGCCAGCAGCTTTGACCGAGACACTGAAGCTTTCTTT. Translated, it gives CASSFDRDTEAFF.

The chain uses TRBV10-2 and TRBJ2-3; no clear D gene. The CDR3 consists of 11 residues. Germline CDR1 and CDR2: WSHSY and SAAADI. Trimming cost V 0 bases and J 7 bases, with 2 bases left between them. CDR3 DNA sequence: TGCGCCAGCAGTGAGTCCTATACGCAGTATTTT. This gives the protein CASSESYTQYF.

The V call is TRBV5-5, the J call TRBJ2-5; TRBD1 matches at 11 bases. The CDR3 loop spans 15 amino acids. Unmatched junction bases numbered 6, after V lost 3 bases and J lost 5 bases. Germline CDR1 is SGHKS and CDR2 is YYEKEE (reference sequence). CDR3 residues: CASSYWTGGGETQYF. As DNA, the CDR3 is TGTGCCAGCAGCTACTGGACAGGGGGCGGGGAGACCCAGTACTTC.

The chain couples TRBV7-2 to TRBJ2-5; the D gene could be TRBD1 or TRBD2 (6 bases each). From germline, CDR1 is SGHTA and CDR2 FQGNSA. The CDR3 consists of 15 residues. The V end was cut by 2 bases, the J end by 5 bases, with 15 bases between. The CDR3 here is CASSLTPGAGETQYF. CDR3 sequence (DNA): TGTGCCAGCAGCTTAACCCCAGGGGCGGGGGAGACCCAGTACTTC.

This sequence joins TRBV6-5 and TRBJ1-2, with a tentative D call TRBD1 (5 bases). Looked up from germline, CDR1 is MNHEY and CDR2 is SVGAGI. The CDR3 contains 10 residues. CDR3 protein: CAAGRAGYTF. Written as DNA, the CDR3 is TGTGCGGCGGGCAGGGCTGGCTACACCTTC.

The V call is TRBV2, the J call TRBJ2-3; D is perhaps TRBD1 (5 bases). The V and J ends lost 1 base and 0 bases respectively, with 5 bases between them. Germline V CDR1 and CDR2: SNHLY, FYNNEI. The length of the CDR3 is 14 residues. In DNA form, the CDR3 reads TGTGCCAGCAGTGAAGGGGGCAGCACAGATACGCAGTATTTT. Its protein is CASSEGGSTDTQYF.

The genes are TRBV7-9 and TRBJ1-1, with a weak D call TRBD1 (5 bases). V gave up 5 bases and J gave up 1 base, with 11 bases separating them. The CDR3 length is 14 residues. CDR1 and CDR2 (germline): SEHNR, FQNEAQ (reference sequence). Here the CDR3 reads CASSIGDWNTEAFF. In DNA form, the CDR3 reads TGTGCCAGCAGCATAGGGGACTGGAACACTGAAGCTTTCTTT. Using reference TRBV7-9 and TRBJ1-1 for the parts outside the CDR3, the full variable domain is DTGVSQNPRHKITKRGQNVTFRCDPISEHNRLYWYRQTLGQGPEFLTYFQNEAQLEKSRLLSDRFSAERPKGSFSTLEIQRTEQGDSAMYLCASSIGDWNTEAFFGQGTRLTVV.

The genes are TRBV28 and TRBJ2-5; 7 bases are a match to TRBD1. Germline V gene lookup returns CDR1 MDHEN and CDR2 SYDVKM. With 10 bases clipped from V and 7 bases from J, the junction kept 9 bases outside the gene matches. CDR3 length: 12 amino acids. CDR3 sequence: CATNGDSMTQYF. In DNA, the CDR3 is TGTGCCACCAATGGGGACAGCATGACCCAGTACTTC.

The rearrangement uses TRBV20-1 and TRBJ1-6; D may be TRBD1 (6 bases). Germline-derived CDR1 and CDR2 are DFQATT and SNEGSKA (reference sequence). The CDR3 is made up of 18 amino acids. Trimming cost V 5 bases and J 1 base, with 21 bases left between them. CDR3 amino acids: CSAGDKAGGRSYNSPLHF. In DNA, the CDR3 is TGCAGTGCTGGTGATAAGGCGGGGGGGCGGTCCTATAATTCACCCCTCCACTTT.

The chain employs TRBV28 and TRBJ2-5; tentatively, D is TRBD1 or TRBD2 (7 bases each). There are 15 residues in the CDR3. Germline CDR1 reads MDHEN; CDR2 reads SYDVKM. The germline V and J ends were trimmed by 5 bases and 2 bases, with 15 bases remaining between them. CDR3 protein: CASSPRGRGQETQYF. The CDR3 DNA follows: TGTGCCAGCAGTCCCAGGGGGAGGGGGCAAGAGACCCAGTACTTC.

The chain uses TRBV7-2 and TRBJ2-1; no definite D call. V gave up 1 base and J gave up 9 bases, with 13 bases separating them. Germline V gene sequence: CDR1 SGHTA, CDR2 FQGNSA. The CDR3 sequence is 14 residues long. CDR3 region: CASSLVTPASEQFF. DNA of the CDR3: TGTGCCAGCAGCTTAGTTACGCCAGCGAGTGAGCAGTTCTTC. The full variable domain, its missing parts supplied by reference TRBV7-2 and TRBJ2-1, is GAGVSQSPSNKVTEKGKDVELRCDPISGHTALYWYRQSLGQGLEFLIYFQGNSAPDKSGLPSDRFSAERTGGSVSTLTIQRTQQEDSAVYLCASSLVTPASEQFFGPGTRLTVL.